This T cell receptor beta chain was recovered during a study of cytomegalovirus exposure and HLA in healthy donors. Germline-derived CDR1 and CDR2 are ENHRY and SYGVKD. This CDR3 spans 12 amino acids. Deletions cut 10 bases from V and 3 bases from J, with 11 bases between. Use of 60 Vbeta and 13 Jbeta primers characterized the PCR. Some clones are missing from TCRdb's copy, which holds only in-frame ones; the method was immunoSEQ multiplex PCR. The sample holds 150,000 or so clones, over 60% seen once. This chain connects TRBV10-3 to TRBJ2-3, with a possible D match to TRBD2 (5 bases). The TCR sequence derives from a woman younger than 45 in good health and CMV-seronegative. Material for sequencing was PBMCs. CDR3 residues: CATGVGTDTQYF. The DNA for the CDR3 is TGTGCCACCGGGGTAGGAACAGATACGCAGTATTTT.